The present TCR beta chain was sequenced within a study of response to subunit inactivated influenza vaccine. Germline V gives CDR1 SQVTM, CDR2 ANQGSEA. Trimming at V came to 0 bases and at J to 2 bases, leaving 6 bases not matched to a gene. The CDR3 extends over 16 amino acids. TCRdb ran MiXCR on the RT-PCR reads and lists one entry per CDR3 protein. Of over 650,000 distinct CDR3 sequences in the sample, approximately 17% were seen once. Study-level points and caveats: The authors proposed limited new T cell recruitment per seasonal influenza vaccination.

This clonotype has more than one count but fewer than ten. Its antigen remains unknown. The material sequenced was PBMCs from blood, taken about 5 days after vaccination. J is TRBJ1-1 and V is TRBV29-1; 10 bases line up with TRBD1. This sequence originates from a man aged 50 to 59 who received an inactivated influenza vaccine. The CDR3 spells CSVEDFGTGVNTEAFF. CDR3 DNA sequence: TGCAGCGTTGAAGATTTTGGGACAGGGGTTAACACTGAAGCTTTCTTT.